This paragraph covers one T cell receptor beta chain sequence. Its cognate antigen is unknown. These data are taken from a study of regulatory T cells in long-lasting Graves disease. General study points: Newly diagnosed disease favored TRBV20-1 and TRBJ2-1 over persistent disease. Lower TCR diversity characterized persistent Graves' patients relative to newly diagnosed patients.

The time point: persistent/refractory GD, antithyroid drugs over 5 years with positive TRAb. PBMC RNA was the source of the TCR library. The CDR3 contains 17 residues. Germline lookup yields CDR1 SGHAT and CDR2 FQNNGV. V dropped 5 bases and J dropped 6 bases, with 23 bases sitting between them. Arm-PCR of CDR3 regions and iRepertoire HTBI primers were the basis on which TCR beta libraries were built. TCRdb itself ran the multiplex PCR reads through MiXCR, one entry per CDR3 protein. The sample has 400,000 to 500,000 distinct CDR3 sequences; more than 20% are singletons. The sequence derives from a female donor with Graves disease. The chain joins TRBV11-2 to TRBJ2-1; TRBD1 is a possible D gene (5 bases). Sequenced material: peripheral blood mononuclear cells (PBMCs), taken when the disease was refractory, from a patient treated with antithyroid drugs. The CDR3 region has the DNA TGTGCCAGCAGCCCGACGTTTAGACAGTCCATCTCCAATGAGCAGTTCTTC. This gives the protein CASSPTFRQSISNEQFF.